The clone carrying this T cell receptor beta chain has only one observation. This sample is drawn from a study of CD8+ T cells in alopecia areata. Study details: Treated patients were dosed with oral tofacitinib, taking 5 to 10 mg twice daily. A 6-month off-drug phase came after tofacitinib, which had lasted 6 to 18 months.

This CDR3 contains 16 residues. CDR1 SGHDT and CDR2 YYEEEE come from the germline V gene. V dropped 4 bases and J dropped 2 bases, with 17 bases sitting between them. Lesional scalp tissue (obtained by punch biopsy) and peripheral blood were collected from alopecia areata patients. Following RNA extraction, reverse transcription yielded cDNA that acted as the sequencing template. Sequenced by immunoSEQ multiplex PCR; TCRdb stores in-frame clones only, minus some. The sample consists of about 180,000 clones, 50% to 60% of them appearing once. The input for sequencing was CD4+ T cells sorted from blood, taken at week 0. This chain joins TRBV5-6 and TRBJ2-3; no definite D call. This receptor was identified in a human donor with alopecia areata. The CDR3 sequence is CASSVPRHRSTDTQYF. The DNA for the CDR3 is TGTGCCAGCAGCGTGCCCCGACACCGCTCCACAGATACGCAGTATTTT.